Following are 9 T cell receptor beta chains from one sample sequenced in a study of cytomegalovirus exposure and HLA in healthy donors (dated by TCRdb to between 2016 and 2019). The library relied on the immunoSEQ multiplex PCR assay. The multiplex PCR relied on a mix of 60 forward primers for TCR Vbeta segments and 13 reverse primers for TCR Jbeta segments. TCRdb took over this immuneACCESS table, retaining in-frame rearrangements with V and J assigned. Such tables are incomplete; in checked studies, under half of the missing clones stem from an unresolved V gene, and the remainder is unexplained. The sample profile shows roughly 120,000 clones; 70% to 85% of them were found once. The ten largest clones capture roughly 13% of the sample. Sequenced material: PBMCs. The receptors were gathered from a woman in her thirties or forties in good health and CMV-seropositive.

This clone has a handful of counts. CDR3 in DNA: TGTGCCAGCAGTTACTCGGGGAGCTTTGGCTACACCTTC. Protein: CASSYSGSFGYTF. This chain uses TRBV6-5 with TRBJ1-2; D gene ambiguous. CDR3 size: 13 residues. Germline CDR1 reads MNHEY; CDR2 reads SVGAGI. Trimming pared 0 bases from V and 7 bases from J, leaving 9 bases between.

The CDR3 protein is CASTLTGRRGYTF. CDR3 nucleotides: TGTGCCAGCACCCTGACAGGACGACGTGGCTACACCTTC. The chain joins TRBV6-6 to TRBJ1-2; possible D gene TRBD1, 6 bases. CDR3 length: 13 amino acids. Trimming took off 7 bases at V and 7 bases at J, with 16 bases between the two ends. Germline assignment: CDR1 MNHNY and CDR2 SVGAGI (reference sequence).

This clone was counted once. The rearrangement links TRBV4-2 to TRBJ2-1; TRBD1 matches at 9 bases. This CDR3 region has 16 residues. The V segment lost 0 bases and the J segment 5 bases; nucleotides outside the gene matches: 5. Germline CDR1 LGHNA, CDR2 YNFKEQ. CDR3 loop: CASSQEEGTGNNEQFF. The CDR3 bases are TGTGCCAGCAGCCAAGAAGAGGGGACAGGGAACAATGAGCAGTTCTTC.

This chain joins TRBV10-3 and TRBJ2-1; 7 positions match TRBD2. Germline CDR1 and CDR2: ENHRY and SYGVKD. V shed 6 bases, J shed 6 bases, and the junction held 2 bases outside the gene matches. This CDR3 is 12 amino acids long. The CDR3 bases are TGTGCCATCAGGGGGGGGACCAATGAGCAGTTCTTC. Translated, it gives CAIRGGTNEQFF.

The chain combines TRBV10-3 with TRBJ2-3, with TRBD2 matching 12 bases. There are 16 residues in the CDR3. V dropped 6 bases and J dropped 2; count of bases not matched to a gene: 6. In germline, CDR1 is ENHRY, CDR2 SYGVKD. For the CDR3, the DNA is TGTGCCATCAGCCCACGACTAGCGGGGGACACAGATACGCAGTATTTT. Translation gives CAISPRLAGDTDTQYF.

A word on this clone: One end of the junction varies from germline; a read error may be responsible. V usage is TRBV27 and J usage is TRBJ2-1; 7 bases are a match to TRBD1. CDR1 MNHEY and CDR2 SMNVEV come from the germline V gene (reference sequence). This CDR3 is built from 15 residues. The CDR3: CTSRRTRDSNNEQFF. CDR3 sequence (DNA): TGTACCAGCAGACGTACCCGGGACAGCAACAATGAGCAGTTCTTC.

The chain joins TRBV20-1 to TRBJ1-1; D call uncertain. The CDR3 covers 11 residues. CDR1 and CDR2 from the germline V gene are DFQATT and SNEGSKA (reference sequence). Trimming removed 3 bases from V and 7 bases from J, with 9 bases in between. As DNA, the CDR3 is TGCAGTGCTAGTTCGGGAATTGAAGCTTTCTTT. This encodes CSASSGIEAFF.

The chain carries TRBV7-9 and TRBJ2-1; possible D gene TRBD1, 6 bases. Looked up from germline, CDR1 is SEHNR and CDR2 is FQNEAQ (reference sequence). The V end lost 4 bases, the J end lost 2 bases, and 12 bases lay between the germline ends. The CDR3 extends over 15 amino acids. CDR3 residues: CASSSTGRPYNEQFF. The DNA of the CDR3 is TGTGCCAGCAGCTCCACAGGGAGACCCTACAATGAGCAGTTCTTC. The whole variable domain, remainder taken from reference TRBV7-9 and TRBJ2-1, is DTGVSQNPRHKITKRGQNVTFRCDPISEHNRLYWYRQTLGQGPEFLTYFQNEAQLEKSRLLSDRFSAERPKGSFSTLEIQRTEQGDSAMYLCASSSTGRPYNEQFFGPGTRLTVL.

V and J are TRBV28 and TRBJ2-3, with 9 bases fitting TRBD1. CDR1 and CDR2 (germline): MDHEN, SYDVKM. The CDR3 sequence is 17 residues long. V lost 2 bases, J lost 5 bases, and 11 bases stayed unmatched. The CDR3 reads CASSLNPAGQGLDTQYF. The CDR3 region has the DNA TGTGCCAGCAGTTTAAATCCAGCGGGACAGGGACTAGATACGCAGTATTTT.